Presented here are 11 T cell receptor beta chains from one specimen sequenced in a study of early stage breast cancer tumors. Clones were read by immunoSEQ multiplex PCR, and TCRdb kept only the in-frame ones, dropping some. The sample has roughly 30,000 clones, 80% seen once; the top ten hold 10% to 15%. Sequenced: blood. These receptors were obtained from a person aged 55 to 75 with breast cancer.

The rearrangement joins TRBV5-4 to TRBJ1-5; D unclear. Per the germline V gene, CDR1 is SGHNT and CDR2 is YYREEE (reference sequence). Between the trimmed V and J ends, which lost 4 bases and 3 bases, there was a span of 8 bases. CDR3 length: 13 residues. The chain's CDR3 is CASSTDTNQPQHF. CDR3 sequence (DNA): TGTGCCAGCAGCACCGACACCAATCAGCCCCAGCATTTT.

The chain employs TRBV25-1 and TRBJ1-1; the D gene is possibly TRBD1 (6 bases). The CDR3 is 15 residues long. Germline-derived CDR1 and CDR2 are MGHDK and SYGVNS. Trimming left V 4 bases short and J 4 bases short, with 16 bases between. CDR3 sequence reads: CASSGEHRAPTEAFF. As DNA, the CDR3 is TGTGCCAGCAGTGGGGAGCACAGGGCTCCCACTGAAGCTTTCTTT.

The chain recombines TRBV27 with TRBJ1-3, with 7 bases aligning to TRBD1. The ends lost 3 bases at V and 0 bases at J; junction bases unmatched: 5. The germline gives CDR1 MNHEY, CDR2 SMNVEV (reference sequence). CDR3 length equals 16 residues. The CDR3 DNA sequence: TGTGCCAGCAGTTTGAAGGGGGCACCCTCTGGAAACACCATATATTTT. It translates to CASSLKGAPSGNTIYF.

This rearrangement joins TRBV30 to TRBJ2-4; a possible D gene is TRBD2 (5 bases). The CDR3 contains 14 residues. Germline assignment: CDR1 GTSNPN and CDR2 SVGIG (reference sequence). The germline V and J ends were trimmed by 2 bases and 8 bases, with 16 bases remaining between them. The CDR3 DNA sequence: TGTGCCTGGAGTCGAGGGAGTCTCACCGACATTCAGTACTTC. It translates to CAWSRGSLTDIQYF.

This chain connects TRBV6-1 to TRBJ1-4, with D unresolved. V was cut by 7 bases and J by 0 bases, with 9 bases left in between. Germline V gives CDR1 MNHNS, CDR2 SASEGT. CDR3 length: 14 residues. The DNA of the CDR3 is TGTGCCAGCACGGGTGGAACAACTAATGAAAAACTGTTTTTT. Translated, it gives CASTGGTTNEKLFF.

The chain joins TRBV5-1 to TRBJ2-7; 8 nucleotides match TRBD1. Germline lookup yields CDR1 SGHRS and CDR2 YFSETQ. The CDR3 spans 14 residues. V lost 0 bases to trimming and J lost 7 bases; unmatched junction nucleotides: 6. The CDR3 is CASSLAQGAGEQYF. The DNA of the CDR3 is TGCGCCAGCAGCTTGGCCCAGGGGGCGGGTGAGCAGTACTTC. Using reference TRBV5-1 and TRBJ2-7 for the parts outside the CDR3, the full variable domain is KAGVTQTPRYLIKTRGQQVTLSCSPISGHRSVSWYQQTPGQGLQFLFEYFSETQRNKGNFPGRFSGRQFSNSRSEMNVSTLELGDSALYLCASSLAQGAGEQYFGPGTRLTVT.

This chain joins TRBV7-2 and TRBJ2-7, with 10 nucleotides matching TRBD2. Per the germline V gene, CDR1 is SGHTA and CDR2 is FQGNSA. Trimming cost V 8 bases and J 0 bases; bases outside gene matches: 7. CDR3 length equals 15 residues. CDR3 sequence reads: CASCRGLASSYEQYF. Written as DNA, the CDR3 is TGTGCCAGCTGCCGGGGACTAGCGAGCTCCTACGAGCAGTACTTC.

The CDR3 spells CATRSVGVEQFF. Here the CDR3 DNA reads TGTGCCACAAGATCTGTCGGGGTTGAGCAGTTCTTC. This chain links TRBV6-1 with TRBJ2-1; possible D gene TRBD2, 5 bases. The CDR3 is 12 amino acids. Germline V gene lookup returns CDR1 MNHNS and CDR2 SASEGT. V shed 10 bases and J shed 9 bases, with 16 bases lying between them.

The V and J genes are TRBV19 and TRBJ2-2; D is possibly TRBD1 (5 bases). Germline lookup yields CDR1 LNHDA and CDR2 SQIVND (reference sequence). Between the trimmed V and J ends, which lost 6 bases and 2 bases, there was a span of 10 bases. The CDR3 is 14 amino acids. This CDR3 is CASRGDVNTGELFF. CDR3 DNA sequence: TGTGCCAGTAGAGGGGATGTCAACACCGGGGAGCTGTTTTTT.

The V call is TRBV28, the J call TRBJ1-4; no reliable D call. Germline values: CDR1 MDHEN, CDR2 SYDVKM. The CDR3 runs 15 residues. V lost 8 bases, J lost 0 bases, and 13 bases lay in between. The CDR3 is CASWEAGATNEKLFF. CDR3 nucleotides: TGTGCCAGCTGGGAGGCAGGAGCAACTAATGAAAAACTGTTTTTT.

The J gene is TRBJ2-7, the V gene TRBV7-8; TRBD2 is a possible D gene (6 bases). This CDR3 comprises 14 residues. Germline lookup yields CDR1 SGHVS and CDR2 FQNEAQ. The V end was cut by 2 bases, the J end by 1 base, with 9 bases between. CDR3 loop: CASSLRRESYEQYF. CDR3 nucleotides: TGTGCCAGCAGCTTAAGGAGGGAATCCTACGAGCAGTACTTC.